This T cell receptor (beta chain) derives from a study of T cell repertoires in cytomegalovirus infection. On the study more broadly: Public TCR beta signature analysis indicated the presence of both CMV infection and matching HLA type.

CDR1 is MNHEY and CDR2 is SVGEGT in the germline V gene. The CDR3 is 16 amino acids. V was pared by 0 bases and J by 7 bases, with 6 bases of the junction left unmatched. From the reads, TCRdb called clonotypes with MiXCR, one entry per CDR3 protein. The sample yields hundreds of thousands of distinct CDR3 sequences, 18% seen once. The chain combines TRBV6-2 or TRBV6-3 with TRBJ2-1, with 10 bases lining up with TRBD1. The sample was PBMCs. The sequence was obtained from a human donor in good health (CMV status not recorded). Some clones in this sample may be carry-over from other donors' samples. For the CDR3, the DNA is TGTGCCAGCAGTTACTCCGGGACAGGGGTTCAAAATGAGCAGTTCTTC. Amino acids: CASSYSGTGVQNEQFF.